This T cell receptor (beta chain) was captured by sequencing in a study of shared clonotypes between healthy human individuals. Whole-study context: Three plates each covered CD4 naive and memory; CD8 naive two, CD8 memory one.

Profiling relied on immunoSEQ multiplex PCR, and the TCRdb table lists in-frame clones only, not all of them. The data hold under 1,900,000 clones, with 97% to 99% observed a single time. Germline-derived CDR1 and CDR2 are SGHAT and FQNNGV. The CDR3 has 12 amino acids. V lost 4 bases and J 9 bases, leaving 10 bases between the germline ends. Sequencing used naive CD4+ T cells sorted from blood. Subset here: CD45RA+ positively selected. The chain links TRBV11-2 to TRBJ2-1; D is undetermined. This sequence originates from a man between 25 and 39 years old in good health. The CDR3 sequence: CASSYLGIEQFF. CDR3 in DNA: TGTGCCAGCAGCTATCTTGGGATTGAGCAGTTCTTC.